Listed below are T cell receptor beta chains from one sample, sequenced in a study of blood T cell repertoires in COVID-19. This table comes from immunoSEQ multiplex PCR, and its TCRdb copy is limited to in-frame clones, with some not included. There are roughly 100,000 clones in the sample; 75% to 85% occur only once, and 7.5% to 10% lies in the top ten. Sequenced material: peripheral blood. These receptors were collected from a woman between 65 and 79 years old with acute or convalescent COVID-19. The CDR3 runs from the conserved cysteine through the conserved F or W. The order of the fields is V gene, clone size, J gene, D gene, CDR3 protein, CDR3 DNA. A D gene is named only where the DNA matches it firmly. The size of a clone is reported for some rows only, either as once, few or many, or as a class for expanded clones.

TRBV18	.	TRBJ2-7	TRBD1	CASSRTGGYYEQYF	TGTGCCAGCTCACGTACAGGGGGCTATTACGAGCAGTACTTC
TRBV6-2/TRBV6-3	few	TRBJ2-7	.	CASSYPGQPYEQYF	TGTGCCAGCAGTTACCCCGGACAGCCCTACGAGCAGTACTTC
TRBV5-6	.	TRBJ1-6	.	CASGKAASNSPLHF	TGTGCCTCGGGAAAGGCCGCCTCAAATTCACCCCTCCACTTT
TRBV25-1	.	TRBJ2-2	TRBD1	CASSDSGQGPTGELFF	TGTGCCAGCAGTGATTCGGGACAGGGTCCCACCGGGGAGCTGTTTTTT
TRBV28	few	TRBJ2-2	TRBD2	CASSRAGVANTGELFF	TGTGCCAGCAGTCGGGCGGGAGTCGCGAACACCGGGGAGCTGTTTTTT
TRBV6-2/TRBV6-3	.	TRBJ2-1	TRBD2	CASSPWGGTYNEQFF	TGTGCCAGCAGCCCGTGGGGGGGGACCTACAATGAGCAGTTCTTC
TRBV6-1	.	TRBJ2-7	.	CASSEWAGASYEQYF	TGTGCCAGCAGTGAATGGGCAGGGGCGAGCTACGAGCAGTACTTC
TRBV2	.	TRBJ1-1	.	CASSSGVGDTEAFF	TGTGCCAGCAGTTCAGGGGTTGGGGACACTGAAGCTTTCTTT
TRBV5-1	.	TRBJ2-1	.	CASSTEGPYNEQFF	TGCGCCAGCAGCACGGAGGGCCCTTACAATGAGCAGTTCTTC
TRBV5-1	.	TRBJ2-2	TRBD1	CASSIRQGDTGELFF	TGCGCCAGCAGCATCCGACAGGGAGACACCGGGGAGCTGTTTTTT
TRBV28	.	TRBJ2-1	TRBD2	CASSLWVASGRAYSYDEQFF	TGTGCCAGCAGTTTATGGGTAGCTAGCGGGAGGGCTTATTCCTACGATGAGCAGTTCTTC
TRBV12-3/TRBV12-4	.	TRBJ2-2	.	CASSPDSSGELFF	TGTGCCAGCAGCCCCGACAGCTCCGGGGAGCTGTTTTTT
TRBV7-2	.	TRBJ1-1	TRBD1	CASSVGTGSEAFF	TGTGCCAGCAGCGTAGGGACAGGTTCTGAAGCTTTCTTT
TRBV6-6	.	TRBJ1-2	.	CASSYGSGSNYGYTF	TGTGCCAGCAGTTACGGCTCGGGATCTAACTATGGCTACACCTTC
TRBV2	.	TRBJ1-5	TRBD1	CASSVPGTGENQPQHF	TGTGCCAGCAGTGTCCCCGGGACAGGGGAAAATCAGCCCCAGCATTTT
TRBV29-1	.	TRBJ1-2	.	CSVAREKGLGYTF	TGCAGCGTTGCCCGGGAAAAGGGCCTCGGCTACACCTTC
TRBV18	once	TRBJ2-7	TRBD1	CASSPGQGRRVPYEQYF	TGTGCCAGCTCACCGGGACAGGGGCGGAGAGTGCCCTACGAGCAGTACTTC
TRBV7-8	.	TRBJ2-5	.	CASSRGGPIETQYF	TGTGCCAGCAGCCGAGGAGGCCCCATAGAGACCCAGTACTTC
TRBV7-2	.	TRBJ2-5	TRBD2	CASSPGTRPVQETQYF	TGTGCCAGCAGCCCCGGGACTAGGCCTGTACAAGAGACCCAGTACTTC
TRBV15	.	TRBJ1-1	TRBD1	CATSSRDRGQDTEAFF	TGTGCCACCAGCAGCCGGGACAGGGGGCAAGACACTGAAGCTTTCTTT
TRBV5-5	.	TRBJ2-1	TRBD2	CASSWTSGSNNEQFF	TGTGCCAGCAGCTGGACTAGCGGGAGCAACAATGAGCAGTTCTTC
TRBV30	.	TRBJ1-6	.	CAWSPNTRSRVSPLHF	TGTGCCTGGAGCCCAAATACGAGGTCCCGAGTTTCACCCCTCCACTTT
TRBV27	.	TRBJ2-1	.	CASSYLPGTPDNEQFF	TGTGCCAGCAGTTACCTCCCCGGGACACCTGACAATGAGCAGTTCTTC
TRBV30	few	TRBJ1-2	TRBD1	CASLKQGGYGYTF	TGTGCCTCGCTTAAACAGGGGGGCTATGGCTACACCTTC
TRBV5-4	.	TRBJ2-1	TRBD1	CASSLEPTGARTYNEQFF	TGTGCCAGCAGCTTGGAGCCGACAGGGGCCCGTACCTACAATGAGCAGTTCTTC
TRBV30	.	TRBJ1-1	.	CAWSVLGNTEAFF	TGTGCCTGGAGTGTACTTGGGAACACTGAAGCTTTCTTT
TRBV7-8	.	TRBJ2-5	.	CASSLTQTGKKETQYF	TGTGCCAGCAGCTTAACCCAGACAGGAAAAAAAGAGACCCAGTACTTC
TRBV28	.	TRBJ1-2	.	CASTNLVGGGYTF	TGTGCCAGCACAAACCTTGTTGGGGGCGGCTACACCTTC
TRBV18	.	TRBJ1-2	.	CASSPRSQSHGYTF	TGTGCCAGCTCACCTCGGTCTCAAAGCCATGGCTACACCTTC
TRBV19	few	TRBJ1-2	TRBD1	CASSRQGDYGYTF	TGTGCCAGTAGTCGACAGGGAGACTATGGCTACACCTTC
TRBV19	.	TRBJ2-3	TRBD2	CASRSGTSVPDTQYF	TGTGCCAGTAGGTCCGGGACTAGTGTTCCAGATACGCAGTATTTT
TRBV30	.	TRBJ1-1	.	CAWSEQNRNTEAFF	TGTGCCTGGAGTGAACAAAACAGGAACACTGAAGCTTTCTTT
TRBV5-4	.	TRBJ2-1	TRBD2	CASSLSSGSNNEQFF	TGTGCCAGCAGCTTGAGTAGCGGGTCCAACAATGAGCAGTTCTTC
TRBV6-5	.	TRBJ2-7	TRBD1	CASTLDRGEYEQYF	TGTGCCAGTACCCTGGACAGGGGGGAATACGAGCAGTACTTC
TRBV7-2	.	TRBJ2-7	TRBD1	CASSSERDRSYEQYF	TGTGCCAGCAGCTCAGAACGGGACAGGTCCTACGAGCAGTACTTC
TRBV6-5	.	TRBJ1-6	.	CASSYSRGGNSPLHF	TGTGCCAGCAGTTACTCCAGGGGTGGTAATTCACCCCTCCACTTT
TRBV5-4	.	TRBJ1-1	TRBD1	CASSLGERQGALLTEAFF	TGTGCCAGCAGCTTGGGGGAGCGGCAGGGGGCGCTTTTAACTGAAGCTTTCTTT
TRBV11-2	.	TRBJ2-7	.	CASSSDLGENPYEQYF	TGTGCCAGCAGCTCAGACCTCGGGGAGAACCCCTACGAGCAGTACTTC
TRBV7-9	.	TRBJ1-2	.	CASSIDRTGGYGYTF	TGTGCCAGCAGCATCGATAGGACGGGGGGCTATGGCTACACCTTC
TRBV11-3	.	TRBJ2-1	.	CASSPRGAFSYNEQFF	TGTGCCAGCAGCCCACGGGGTGCCTTCTCCTACAATGAGCAGTTCTTC
TRBV9	.	TRBJ1-2	.	CASSSQVDPNYGYTF	TGTGCCAGCAGCTCACAGGTAGACCCGAACTATGGCTACACCTTC
TRBV30	.	TRBJ1-2	.	CAWNPSPGGYTF	TGTGCCTGGAACCCATCTCCCGGGGGGTACACCTTC